This TCR beta chain was recorded in a study of human CD8 memory T cell subsets. Whole-study findings and limits: Stem-like memory T cells and precursor exhausted T cells had repertoires whose mutual overlap was minimal.

Sequencing libraries of TCR beta were made by UMI-labeled 5' RACE. From the 5' RACE reads, TCRdb lists one entry per CDR3 protein and no DNA. The sample holds around 4,400 distinct CDR3 sequences. CDR3 size: 14 residues. Per germline, CDR1 LNHDA and CDR2 SQIVND (reference sequence). As concerns this clonotype: What it binds is unknown.

The authors enriched total CD8+ T cells by negative magnetic separation. Duplicate vials of more than 130,000 sorted CD8+ T cells per subset supplied the RNA. Sequenced sample: CD8+ effector memory T cells (TEM) sorted from PBMCs. Documented subset: effector memory CD8 T cells, CCR7- CD45RO+ CD95+. The J gene is TRBJ2-7, the V gene TRBV19; TCRdb gives TRBD2 as the D gene, but with no DNA this cannot be confirmed. This TCR was recovered from a human donor in good health. The CDR3 is CASSIGGDASEQYF.